This T cell receptor beta chain emerged from a study of shared clonotypes between healthy human individuals. Study-level points and caveats: Larger richness was generally estimated for naive than memory subsets.

The V gene's germline CDR1 is SGHRS and CDR2 YFSETQ. The V end lost 5 bases, the J end lost 6 bases, and 12 bases lay between the germline ends. This CDR3 is built from 13 residues. On this clone: Its antigen is currently unknown.

CD45RO-negative, CCR7-selected cells formed the naive CD8 fraction, which excluded terminally differentiated effector memory CD45RA+ cells. Clones were sequenced by immunoSEQ multiplex PCR, and TCRdb holds only the in-frame ones, with some missing. The data contain roughly 770,000 clones, just over 95% of them singletons. Sequencing was carried out using naive CD8+ T cells sorted from blood. This clonotype was obtained from a man aged 30-40 years in good health. This chain connects TRBV5-1 to TRBJ2-1, with D uncertain. This CDR3 is CASSTNIRNEQFF. The CDR3 DNA reads TGCGCCAGCAGTACAAACATCCGCAATGAGCAGTTCTTC.